The next 14 T cell receptor beta chains were all read from a single sample in a study of T cells in Graves' hyperthyroidism and ophthalmopathy. TCR beta CDR3 regions were amplified from RNA transcripts. Initially, a first-round RT-PCR of the TCR CDR3 employed the HTBI primer set. TCRdb re-called the multiplex PCR reads with MiXCR, one entry per CDR3 protein. The table shows about 590,000 distinct CDR3 sequences, with around 16% occurring only once. Sequencing was performed on blood. These receptors were collected from a woman between 25 and 40 years old with Graves' hyperthyroidism.

The CDR3 DNA sequence: TGTGCCAGCACGCGGGGGAGCAGCAATCAGCCCCAGCATTTT. Protein: CASTRGSSNQPQHF. The chain links TRBV6-1 to TRBJ1-5, with a possible D match to TRBD1 (5 bases). The CDR3 extends over 14 amino acids. V lost 7 bases and J 1 base, leaving 11 bases between the germline ends. CDR1 MNHNS and CDR2 SASEGT come from the germline V gene.

The sample holds many counts of this clonotype. The chain uses TRBV12-3 or TRBV12-4 and TRBJ1-4, with unresolved D. This CDR3 region has 13 residues. Trimming took 7 bases from V and 8 from J, leaving 14 bases between them. The CDR3 nucleotides read TGTGCCAGCACCCTGGGGTTGGGAGAAAAACTGTTTTTT. The encoded protein is CASTLGLGEKLFF.

This clonotype was detected only a few times. The chain employs TRBV4-2 and TRBJ2-1; D uncertain. The V gene's germline CDR1 is LGHNA and CDR2 YNFKEQ. There are 14 residues in the CDR3. V gave up 4 bases and J gave up 2 bases, with 9 bases separating them. The CDR3 DNA sequence: TGTGCCAGCAGCCTAGCAGACCCCTACAATGAGCAGTTCTTC. The encoded protein is CASSLADPYNEQFF.

This chain uses TRBV6-2 or TRBV6-3 with TRBJ1-4, with D possibly matching TRBD1 (5 bases). The CDR3 spans 14 residues. Looked up from germline, CDR1 is MNHEY and CDR2 is SVGEGT. The germline V and J ends were trimmed by 7 bases and 5 bases, with 14 bases remaining between them. The CDR3 DNA is TGTGCCAGCAACCCCGGGACCTCCAATGAAAAACTGTTTTTT. As protein: CASNPGTSNEKLFF.

A few counts support this clonotype. The chain links TRBV14 to TRBJ2-2, with unresolved D. Germline V gene data show CDR1 as SGHDN and CDR2 as FVKESK. Trimming took off 1 base at V and 6 bases at J, with 12 bases between the two ends. CDR3 length equals 15 residues. CDR3 protein: CASSQGAPVSGELFF. The DNA for the CDR3 is TGTGCCAGCAGCCAAGGGGCCCCGGTTTCCGGGGAGCTGTTTTTT.

The sample holds many counts of this clonotype. The DNA for the CDR3 is TGTGCCAGCGGGAGCCCCTACGAGCAGTACTTC. This codes for CASGSPYEQYF. The V gene is TRBV28, the J gene TRBJ2-7; a possible D gene is TRBD2 (5 bases). The CDR3 is 11 residues long. Germline V lookup: CDR1 MDHEN, CDR2 SYDVKM. V was clipped by 8 bases and J by 2 bases, with 7 bases between them.

In its sample, this clonotype was seen many times. The gene calls are TRBV7-9 and TRBJ2-7; D perhaps matches TRBD2 (6 bases). The V gene's germline CDR1 is SEHNR and CDR2 FQNEAQ (reference sequence). V shed 2 bases and J shed 2 bases, with 13 bases lying between them. The CDR3 covers 15 residues. CDR3 in amino acids: CASSLRGAGPYEQYF. The DNA of the CDR3 is TGTGCCAGCAGCTTAAGAGGCGCGGGACCCTACGAGCAGTACTTC.

This clonotype appeared many times. V usage is TRBV6-5 and J usage is TRBJ1-3; 7 bases are shared with TRBD1. V shed 4 bases, J shed 0 bases, and the junction held 6 bases outside the gene matches. Germline loops: CDR1 MNHEY, CDR2 SVGAGI. The CDR3 runs 16 residues. CDR3 sequence: CASSFDRASSGNTIYF. In nucleotides, the CDR3 is TGTGCCAGCAGTTTTGACAGGGCCAGCTCTGGAAACACCATATATTTT.

This clonotype was seen a few times. The rearrangement joins TRBV7-2 to TRBJ2-1; TRBD1 aligns across 7 bases. J lost 12 bases, V lost 5 bases, and 4 bases had no gene match. CDR1 SGHTA and CDR2 FQGNSA come from the germline V gene. The CDR3 has 11 residues. In nucleotides, the CDR3 is TGTGCCAGCAGCCGTCGGACAGGGCAGTTCTTC. Amino acids: CASSRRTGQFF.

This clonotype was seen at least ten times. The V gene is TRBV12-3 or TRBV12-4, the J gene TRBJ2-7, with 12 bases lining up with TRBD1. The CDR3 runs 16 residues. V shed 2 bases, J shed 5 bases, and the junction held 7 bases outside the gene matches. This chain's CDR3 is CASSLLLGTGGHEQYF. The CDR3 DNA reads TGTGCCAGCAGTTTATTGCTCGGGACAGGGGGCCACGAGCAGTACTTC.

This clonotype was found a few times. The rearrangement links TRBV5-6 to TRBJ1-6, with D maybe TRBD1 (6 bases). V was cut by 4 bases and J by 9 bases, with 17 bases left in between. CDR1 and CDR2 from the germline V gene are SGHDT and YYEEEE. The CDR3 sequence is 15 residues long. In nucleotides, the CDR3 is TGTGCCAGCAGCGGCGGTGGGGGGCTGATTTCACCCCTCCACTTT. It translates to CASSGGGGLISPLHF.

The rearrangement links TRBV15 to TRBJ1-3; D call uncertain. Germline loops: CDR1 LNHNV, CDR2 YYDKDF (reference sequence). CDR3 length: 14 residues. V gave up 2 bases and J gave up 3 bases, with 8 bases separating them. The CDR3 DNA follows: TGTGCCACCAGCAGATCGGGCAGTGGAAACACCATATATTTT. Its protein product is CATSRSGSGNTIYF.

In its sample, this clonotype was seen many times. The chain joins TRBV7-2 to TRBJ2-3; TRBD2 agrees at 7 bases. The germline V gene has CDR1 SGHTA and CDR2 FQGNSA. This CDR3 has 14 residues. With 5 bases clipped from V and 6 bases from J, the junction kept 8 bases outside the gene matches. CDR3 DNA: TGTGCCAGCAGCCTCGGGACTACGGGTGATACGCAGTATTTT. It yields the protein CASSLGTTGDTQYF.

V gene TRBV12-3 or TRBV12-4 combines with J gene TRBJ2-1; TRBD1 aligns across 11 bases. CDR3 length: 15 amino acids. Trimming at V came to 4 bases and at J to 13 bases, leaving 12 bases not matched to a gene. CDR3 in amino acids: CASSSGFAGTGGQFF. The CDR3 nucleotides are TGTGCCAGCAGTTCGGGGTTCGCCGGGACAGGGGGTCAGTTCTTC.